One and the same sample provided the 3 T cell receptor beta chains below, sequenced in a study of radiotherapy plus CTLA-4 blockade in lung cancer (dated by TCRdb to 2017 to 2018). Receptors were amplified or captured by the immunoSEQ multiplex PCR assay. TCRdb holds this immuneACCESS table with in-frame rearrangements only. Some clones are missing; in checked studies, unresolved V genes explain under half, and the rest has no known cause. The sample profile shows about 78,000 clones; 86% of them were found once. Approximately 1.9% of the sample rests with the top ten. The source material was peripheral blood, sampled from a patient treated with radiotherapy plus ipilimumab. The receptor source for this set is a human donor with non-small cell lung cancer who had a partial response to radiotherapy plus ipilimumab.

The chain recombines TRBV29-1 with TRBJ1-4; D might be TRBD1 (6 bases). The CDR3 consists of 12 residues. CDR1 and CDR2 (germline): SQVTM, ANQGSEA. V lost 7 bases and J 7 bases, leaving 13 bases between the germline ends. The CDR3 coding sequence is TGCAGCGCGTCACAGGGAGCTGAAAAACTGTTTTTT. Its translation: CSASQGAEKLFF.

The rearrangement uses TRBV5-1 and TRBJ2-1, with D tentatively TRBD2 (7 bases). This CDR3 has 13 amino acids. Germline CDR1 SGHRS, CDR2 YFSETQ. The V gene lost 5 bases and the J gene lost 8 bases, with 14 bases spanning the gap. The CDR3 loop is CASREGGGHEQFF. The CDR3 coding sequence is TGCGCCAGCAGGGAAGGGGGGGGGCATGAGCAGTTCTTC. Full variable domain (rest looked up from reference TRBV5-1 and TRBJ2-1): KAGVTQTPRYLIKTRGQQVTLSCSPISGHRSVSWYQQTPGQGLQFLFEYFSETQRNKGNFPGRFSGRQFSNSRSEMNVSTLELGDSALYLCASREGGGHEQFFGPGTRLTVL.

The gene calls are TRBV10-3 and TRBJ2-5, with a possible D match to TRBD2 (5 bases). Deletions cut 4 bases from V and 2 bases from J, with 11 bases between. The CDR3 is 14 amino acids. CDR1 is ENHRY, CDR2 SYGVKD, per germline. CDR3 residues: CAISAGVRQETQYF. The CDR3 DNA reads TGTGCCATCAGTGCCGGGGTGCGACAAGAGACCCAGTACTTC.